The TCR beta chain under discussion was sequenced for a study of control samples from healthy donors and cancer patients. Unmatched junction bases numbered 2, after V lost 1 base and J lost 0 bases. Germline loops: CDR1 SEHNR, CDR2 FQNEAQ (reference sequence). The CDR3 covers 15 residues. The table came from immunoSEQ multiplex PCR; TCRdb's copy has only in-frame clones and leaves some out. The sample has approximately 140,000 clones, 94% seen once. This TCR derives from a man aged 35 to 55 in good health. Sequenced material: blood. The chain links TRBV7-9 to TRBJ2-7; 8 bases align to TRBD2. This chain's CDR3 is CASSLGLANSYEQYF. CDR3 DNA: TGTGCCAGCAGCTTAGGACTAGCGAACTCCTACGAGCAGTACTTC.